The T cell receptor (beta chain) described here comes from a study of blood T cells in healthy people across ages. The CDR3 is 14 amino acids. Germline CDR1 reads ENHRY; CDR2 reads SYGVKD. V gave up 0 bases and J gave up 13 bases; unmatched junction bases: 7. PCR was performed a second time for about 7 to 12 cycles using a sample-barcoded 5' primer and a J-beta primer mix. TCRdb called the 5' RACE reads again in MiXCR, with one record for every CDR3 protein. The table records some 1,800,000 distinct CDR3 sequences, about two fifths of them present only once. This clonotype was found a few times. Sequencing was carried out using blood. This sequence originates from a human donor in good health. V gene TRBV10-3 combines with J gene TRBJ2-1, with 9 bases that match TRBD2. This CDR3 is CAISESLAGSFQFF. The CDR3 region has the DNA TGTGCCATCAGTGAGTCCCTAGCGGGGTCCTTCCAGTTCTTC.